These T cell receptor beta chains were read from a single sample in a study of cytomegalovirus exposure and HLA in healthy donors. Sequenced by immunoSEQ multiplex PCR; TCRdb stores in-frame clones only, minus some. The sample consists of 270,000 or so clones, just over 85% of them appearing once. Specimen: PBMCs. The receptors here all came from a man aged 40-55 years in good health and CMV-seropositive. Each CDR3 is given with its conserved first and last residue. A D gene is named only where the DNA matches it firmly. Clone sizes are given selectively: once, few, many, or a class where the clone is expanded.

>TRBV28|NA|NA|TRBJ2-7
TGTGCCAGCATCGCGAGGGGAGGCAACCCCTACGAGCAGTACTTC
CASIARGGNPYEQYF
>TRBV27|NA|few|TRBJ2-7
TGTGCCAGCAGTTTAACAGGACGACCCTACGAGCAGTACTTC
CASSLTGRPYEQYF
>TRBV7-3|TRBD1|NA|TRBJ2-1
TGTGCCAGCAGCTGGGACAGGGGTTCTGAGCAGTTCTTC
CASSWDRGSEQFF
>TRBV4-2|TRBD1|NA|TRBJ1-5
TGTGCCAGCAGTCCCCAGGGGGGTCAGCCCCAGCATTTT
CASSPQGGQPQHF
>TRBV6-5|NA|NA|TRBJ2-7
TGTGCCAGCAGTTACTCGCGAGGCGAAAGCGAGCAGTACTTC
CASSYSRGESEQYF
>TRBV4-1|NA|NA|TRBJ2-7
TGCGCCAGCAGCCAAGAAGGAGGGGGCTACTCCGAGCAGTACTTC
CASSQEGGGYSEQYF
>TRBV18|NA|NA|TRBJ2-7
TGTGCCAGCTCACCACGTTCGCGCTACGAGCAGTACTTC
CASSPRSRYEQYF
>TRBV9|TRBD2|NA|TRBJ2-1
TGTGCCAGCAGCCTCGGGACTAGTGAAGGTGAGCAGTTCTTC
CASSLGTSEGEQFF
>TRBV19|NA|NA|TRBJ2-4
TGTGCCAGTAGTATAAGTGGAGACATTCAGTACTTC
CASSISGDIQYF
>TRBV5-6|NA|NA|TRBJ1-2
TGTGCCAGCAGCCCGCAGTTAAACTATGGCTACACCTTC
CASSPQLNYGYTF
>TRBV5-1|TRBD2|NA|TRBJ2-7
TGCGCCAGCAGCTCGGGACTAGACGGGGCCGAGCAGTACTTC
CASSSGLDGAEQYF
>TRBV2|TRBD1|NA|TRBJ2-3
TGTGCCAGCACCGGACAGGGGACCACAGATACGCAGTATTTT
CASTGQGTTDTQYF
>TRBV28|NA|once|TRBJ1-3
TGTGCCAGCAGTTTATCGACCTCCGCCAGGGAAGGAGGAAACACCATATATTTT
CASSLSTSAREGGNTIYF
>TRBV11-2|TRBD2|NA|TRBJ2-1
TGTGCCAGCAGCTTAGGGGCTAGCGGGAGGTACAATGAGCAGTTCTTC
CASSLGASGRYNEQFF
>TRBV7-9|TRBD1|NA|TRBJ1-1
TGTTCCAGCAGCCAAGACAGGGTGGTCACTTTCTTT
CSSSQDRVVTFF
>TRBV27|NA|NA|TRBJ1-2
TGTGCCAGCAGTTTATCGATTGGGGGGTATGGCTACACCTTC
CASSLSIGGYGYTF
>TRBV28|TRBD1|NA|TRBJ1-2
TGTGCCAGCAGCCTCAGGGGGCCTACCTATGGCTACACCTTC
CASSLRGPTYGYTF
>TRBV9|NA|once|TRBJ2-7
TGTGCCAGCAGCGCAGGGGACTACGAGCAGTACTTC
CASSAGDYEQYF
>TRBV6-5|TRBD1|NA|TRBJ1-1
TGTGCCAGCAGTTACTCGAGACAGGGCGGCACTGAAGCTTTCTTT
CASSYSRQGGTEAFF
>TRBV28|NA|NA|TRBJ1-5
TGTGCCAGCAGGGCTGGGGGGAATAGCAATCAGCCCCAGCATTTT
CASRAGGNSNQPQHF
>TRBV28|TRBD1|NA|TRBJ2-3
TGTGCCACCGTGACAGGGCCAGATACGCAGTATTTT
CATVTGPDTQYF
>TRBV4-1|NA|few|TRBJ2-6
TGCGCCAGCAGCCGAGGGATCTCTGGGGCCAACGTCCTGACTTTC
CASSRGISGANVLTF
>TRBV7-3|TRBD2|NA|TRBJ2-7
TGTGCCAGCAGCTTCTCTAGCGGATCCTACGAGCAGTACTTC
CASSFSSGSYEQYF
>TRBV7-9|NA|NA|TRBJ2-1
TGTTCCAGCAGCCCCTTACAGGGTCTGCAGTTCTTC
CSSSPLQGLQFF
>TRBV7-9|NA|NA|TRBJ1-2
TGTGCCAGCAGCTTAGACCCCAGGGTCTATGGCTACACCTTC
CASSLDPRVYGYTF
>TRBV7-3|TRBD2|once|TRBJ2-1
TGTGCCAGCAGCTTCCAGCGGGGGGGCCCCAATGAGCAGTTCTTC
CASSFQRGGPNEQFF
>TRBV13|NA|NA|TRBJ1-2
TGTGCCAGCAGCACCTTGGACACTGGCAGGGATGGCTACACCTTC
CASSTLDTGRDGYTF
>TRBV7-8|NA|NA|TRBJ1-1
TGTGCCAGCAGCCAGGGCGCACAACTGAACACTGAAGCTTTCTTT
CASSQGAQLNTEAFF
>TRBV20-1|NA|NA|TRBJ2-5
TGCAGACCGGCCCAGGGGGAGACCCAGTACTTC
CRPAQGETQYF
>TRBV28|NA|NA|TRBJ2-7
TGTGCCAGCAGAACCCTAGGGGGTTACGAGCAGTACTTC
CASRTLGGYEQYF
>TRBV7-6|TRBD1|NA|TRBJ1-1
TGTGCCAGCAGCACCGGACAGGGGGCCGGCACTGAAGCTTTCTTT
CASSTGQGAGTEAFF
>TRBV7-7|NA|NA|TRBJ2-5
TGTGCTAGCAGCAGGGGACTCCAAGAGACCCAGTACTTC
CASSRGLQETQYF
>TRBV2|NA|NA|TRBJ2-7
TGTGCCAGCAGTGAACAGGGAGGCACTCGCTCCTACGAGCAGTACTTC
CASSEQGGTRSYEQYF
>TRBV13|TRBD2|once|TRBJ2-7
TGTGCCAGCAGTTTTTTAGCGGGAGGCTCTCGGTACGAGCAGTACTTC
CASSFLAGGSRYEQYF
>TRBV6-5|NA|NA|TRBJ1-5
TGTGCCGCCAGCGCGGGTCCGGATCAGCCCCAGCATTTT
CAASAGPDQPQHF
>TRBV10-3|NA|once|TRBJ2-3
TGTGCCATCAGTGCGGGTGATACGCAGTATTTT
CAISAGDTQYF
>TRBV10-3|NA|NA|TRBJ2-7
TGTGCCATCAGTGAGAAGGAGCCACCGAGCTCCTACGAGCAGTACTTC
CAISEKEPPSSYEQYF
>TRBV28|NA|NA|TRBJ2-4
TGTGCCAGCAGTTTTCGGGGTAGGGAGAACATTCAGTACTTC
CASSFRGRENIQYF
>TRBV5-1|TRBD2|NA|TRBJ2-3
TGCGCCAGCAGCTTGGGGACTAGCGGGACCACTGGGGATACGCAGTATTTT
CASSLGTSGTTGDTQYF
>TRBV27|NA|NA|TRBJ2-7
TGTGCCAGCAGTTTAGCGGGTCCGAACTACGAGCAGTACTTC
CASSLAGPNYEQYF
>TRBV18|TRBD1|NA|TRBJ2-1
TGTGCCAGCTCACCAGTCTGGGACAGAAATGAGCAGTTCTTC
CASSPVWDRNEQFF
>TRBV27|TRBD1|NA|TRBJ2-7
TGTGCCAGCAGTCAAACCGGGACAGTCTACGAGCAGTACTTC
CASSQTGTVYEQYF
>TRBV27|TRBD1|NA|TRBJ2-2
TGTGCCAGCAGCCTCAAGGGACAGGGGGCGGCCGGGGAGCTGTTTTTT
CASSLKGQGAAGELFF
>TRBV5-1|NA|NA|TRBJ2-3
TGCGCCAGCAGCTGGGGGCCGACCTTTAACACAGATACGCAGTATTTT
CASSWGPTFNTDTQYF
>TRBV29-1|NA|NA|TRBJ2-7
TGCAGCGTTCGGACGGACACCTACGAGCAGTACTTC
CSVRTDTYEQYF
>TRBV14|NA|NA|TRBJ2-1
TGTGCCAGCAGCCAAGGCGCCGGGTCCGCCTACAATGAGCAGTTCTTC
CASSQGAGSAYNEQFF
>TRBV15|NA|once|TRBJ2-6
TGTGCCACCAGCAGCACAGGGACTGGGGCCAACGTCCTGACTTTC
CATSSTGTGANVLTF
>TRBV9|TRBD1|NA|TRBJ1-1
TGTGCCAGCAGCGTCGGGACAGACACTGAAGCTTTCTTT
CASSVGTDTEAFF
>TRBV7-2|TRBD1|NA|TRBJ2-7
TGTGCCAGCACCCGGACAGGGCCCAACTCCGCCTACGAGCAGTACTTC
CASTRTGPNSAYEQYF
>TRBV21-1|NA|NA|TRBJ1-1
TGTGCCAGCAGCCCAGGGGGTACTGGGGCTTTCTTT
CASSPGGTGAFF
>TRBV10-1|TRBD1|NA|TRBJ1-1
TGCGCCAGCACCAGAGACAGGGGGGGCACTGAAGCTTTCTTT
CASTRDRGGTEAFF
>TRBV5-1|TRBD2|NA|TRBJ2-7
TGCGCCAGCAGCTTACGACTAGCCCCCTACGAGCAGTACTTC
CASSLRLAPYEQYF
>TRBV5-4|NA|NA|TRBJ1-1
TGTGCCAGCAGCTTGGTCAGGGAGGACACTGAAGCTTTCTTT
CASSLVREDTEAFF
>TRBV2|TRBD2|NA|TRBJ2-3
TGTGCCAGCTGTTGGACTAGCGGAAGCACAGATACGCAGTATTTT
CASCWTSGSTDTQYF
>TRBV13|TRBD2|once|TRBJ2-1
TGTGCCAGCAGCCCGAGACTAGCCCCTGGGAATGAGCAGTTCTTC
CASSPRLAPGNEQFF
>TRBV27|TRBD2|NA|TRBJ2-1
TGTGCCAGCAGTTCCACCGGCAGGGCGTTGTCACGGGGCGGGAGGGCCCTCTCCTACAATGAGCAGTTCTTC
CASSSTGRALSRGGRALSYNEQFF
>TRBV7-3|NA|NA|TRBJ1-1
TGTGCCAGCAGCTTACAGGGCAACACTGAAGCTTTCTTT
CASSLQGNTEAFF
>TRBV28|NA|few|TRBJ1-1
TGTGCCAGCCGGGACAACTTGAACACTGAAGCTTTCTTT
CASRDNLNTEAFF
>TRBV18|TRBD1|NA|TRBJ1-1
TGTGCCAGCTCACCGGACAGGGGGGGAACTGAAGCTTTCTTT
CASSPDRGGTEAFF